The subject of this entry is one T cell receptor (beta chain). Its antigen is not yet known. One base away there is no much larger clone; base qualities are not given. Using the deep immunoSEQ assay, TCR CDR3 regions were amplified from genomic DNA by multiplex PCR. For each cell subset, the extracted genomic DNA was distributed evenly across all wells of several immunoSEQ 96-well plates, and each plate served as one replicate. For sorted subsets, 150 to 250 ng genomic DNA, equal to tens of thousands of T cell genomes, was loaded into each replicate PCR. Purified libraries were measured with a Qubit 3.0 fluorometer, size-checked on a Bioanalyzer 2100, and measured again with the KAPA Library Quantification kit. A separate single-read 150-cycle Illumina NextSeq 550 flow cell was used to sequence each immunoSEQ 96-well plate. The authors' pipeline ran thus. The immunoSEQ output contained only junctional sequences without quality scores, so filtering could not match that applied to full-length reads. To assign V/J genes and CDR3, sequences were annotated against IMGT germline references using PyIR, a Python wrapper for IgBLAST v1.9. Reads were filtered out if the reads had weak V/J assignments (E-value above 1e-6), no CDR3, stop codons, out-of-frame junctions, or ambiguous translated residues. V3J clonotypes were defined as sequences sharing the same inferred V gene, J gene, and CDR3 amino acid sequence. The percentage overlap between two repertoires was calculated by dividing the number of shared unique clonotypes by the size of the smaller repertoire. Richness of each repertoire was evaluated using RTK rarefaction, the Chao1 estimator, and Recon v2.1 estimates of unobserved clonotypes. Generation probabilities for all TCRbeta clonotypes obtained by the gDNA method from a few donors were computed using OLGA. TCRdb took over this immuneACCESS table, retaining in-frame rearrangements with V and J assigned. Such tables are incomplete; in checked studies, under half of the missing clones stem from an unresolved V gene, and the remainder is unexplained. The D gene and trimming were derived from the DNA, and the V and J assignments and clone size from that table. The sample yields fewer than 700,000 clones; roughly 96% were counted once. The ten largest make up about 0.11% of the sample.

This sample stems from a study of shared clonotypes between healthy human individuals (dated by TCRdb to the early 2020s). Looking at the study overall: A couple of women and three men aged 18 to 49 years were included in the cohort. Per donor, three plates each were used for CD4 naive and CD4 memory, two for CD8 naive, and one for CD8 memory. To estimate repertoire size and how much clonotypes are shared between individuals, the study performed deep sequencing of blood TCR repertoires from about five healthy adults. Different laboratories and diverse techniques were used to prepare libraries and sequence TCR repertoires, to increase sequencing depth and limit assay-specific biases. Per donor, leukapheresis produced somewhere between about 0.8 and 9 billion PBMCs.

Paper-wide results and their limitations: Sharing across a handful of donors was observed for roughly 5% of naive CD4, over 3% of naive CD8, 2% to 2.5% of memory CD4, and around 0.4% of memory CD8 clonotypes. Pairwise subsampling led to the expectation that sequencing depth would affect the degree of clonotype sharing among donors. Naive subsets generally had larger estimated clonotype richness than memory subsets did. Incomplete sequencing was indicated by rarefaction of sorted-subset datasets, despite the large sequencing depth. Sampling was restricted to blood, and TCR repertoires in tissues likely differ from the TCR repertoires found in blood. Higher generation probabilities were observed for clonotypes shared by all four sorted-subset donors than for non-shared clonotypes. Because the study included only a small number of donors, the genetic and exposure-history diversity represented was limited.

Cut back by 0 bases and 4 bases, the V and J ends lie 7 bases apart. The CDR3 goes from the cysteine to the phenylalanine over 14 residues. The only DNA kept is the CDR3, 42 bases in frame from the first base. CDR1 and CDR2 (MGHRA, YSYEKL) derive from the germline V gene. For the CD8 naive samples, CD45RO-negative cells were positively selected for CCR7, yielding a CD45RA+CCR7+ population from which TemRA cells were excluded. The donors were healthy, HIV-negative adults with no recently reported acute infections or vaccinations. Every donor was a Caucasian adult residing in Nashville, Tennessee, USA. Blood was collected by leukapheresis, and PBMCs were isolated by Ficoll-Histopaque density gradient centrifugation and then cryopreserved in liquid nitrogen vapor phase. Analytical flow cytometry was used to check the purity and quantity of every magnetically sorted T cell population. Genomic DNA was isolated from each sorted fraction and quantified by UV absorbance on a Nanodrop 2000c.

Sequenced sample: naive CD8+ T cells sorted from blood. This specimen's cell subset or site label, interpreted: CD45RA+CCR7+. Here the chain combines TRBV4-1 and TRBJ2-1; TRBD2 is a possible D gene, resting on 5 matching bases. The sequence was obtained from a woman aged 25 to 39 in good health. This receptor has the CDR3 CASSQERRYNEQFF. In nucleotide form, the sequence is TGCGCCAGCAGCCAAGAGAGGAGGTACAATGAGCAGTTCTTC.